This TCR beta chain was observed in a study of siplizumab effects on memory and regulatory T cells. Overall study results and limits: About 75-97% of proliferating CD4+ or CD8+ clones had no assignable naive or memory phenotype. The study found naive T cells seemingly more diverse than memory cells and seemingly major alloresponse contributors. Siplizumab conditions gave an average of roughly 65% Treg-derived mappable alloreactive CD4+ clones, versus less than 35% for controls. Proliferating Tregs in siplizumab cultures were never verified as suppressive.

Note on this clone: Its specificity is unknown.

Generated by immunoSEQ multiplex PCR, the TCRdb table keeps only in-frame clones and is missing some. In the table there are about 68,000 clones, roughly 93% of which are singletons. Sequencing input: CD8+ T cells sorted from blood. This clonotype was sampled from a human donor in good health.

DNA for the CDR3: TGTGCCAGCAGCCTAGTAGAGGCCTACGAGCAGTACTTC. This gives the protein CASSLVEAYEQYF. The chain recombines TRBV5-4 with TRBJ2-7; no firm D call. V shed 4 bases and J shed 2 bases, with 10 bases lying between them. The V gene's germline CDR1 is SGHNT and CDR2 YYREEE (reference sequence). There are 13 residues in the CDR3.